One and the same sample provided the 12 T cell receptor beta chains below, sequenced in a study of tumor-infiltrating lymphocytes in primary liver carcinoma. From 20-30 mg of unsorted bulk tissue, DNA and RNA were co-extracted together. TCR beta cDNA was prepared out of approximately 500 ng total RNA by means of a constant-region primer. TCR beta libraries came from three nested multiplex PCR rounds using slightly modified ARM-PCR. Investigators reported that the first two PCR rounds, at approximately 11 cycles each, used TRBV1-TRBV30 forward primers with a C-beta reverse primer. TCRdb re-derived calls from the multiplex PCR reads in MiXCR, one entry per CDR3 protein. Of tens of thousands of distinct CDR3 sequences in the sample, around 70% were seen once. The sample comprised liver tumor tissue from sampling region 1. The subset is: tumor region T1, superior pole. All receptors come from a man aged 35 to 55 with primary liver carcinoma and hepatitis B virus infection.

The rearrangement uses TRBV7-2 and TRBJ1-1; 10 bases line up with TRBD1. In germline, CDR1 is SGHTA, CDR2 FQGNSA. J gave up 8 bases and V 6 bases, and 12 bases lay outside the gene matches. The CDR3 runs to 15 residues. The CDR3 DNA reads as TGTGCCAGCAGTTCCAGACAGGGGGCGAGGCTCGAAGCTTTCTTT. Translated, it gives CASSSRQGARLEAFF. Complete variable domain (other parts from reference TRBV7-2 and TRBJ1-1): GAGVSQSPSNKVTEKGKDVELRCDPISGHTALYWYRQSLGQGLEFLIYFQGNSAPDKSGLPSDRFSAERTGGSVSTLTIQRTQQEDSAVYLCASSSRQGARLEAFFGQGTRLTVV.

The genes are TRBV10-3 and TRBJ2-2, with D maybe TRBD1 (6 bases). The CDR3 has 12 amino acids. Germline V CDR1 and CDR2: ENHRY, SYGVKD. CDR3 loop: CVTSDESRGLFF. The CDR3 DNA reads TGTGTCACCAGTGACGAATCCAGGGGGCTGTTTTTT.

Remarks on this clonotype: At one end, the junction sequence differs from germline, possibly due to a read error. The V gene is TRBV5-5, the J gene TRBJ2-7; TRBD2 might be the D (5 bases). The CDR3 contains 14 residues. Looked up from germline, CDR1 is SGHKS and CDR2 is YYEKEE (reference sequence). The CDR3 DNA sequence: TGTGCCAGCAACTTGGCCCCCCTCGGGGTAGAGCTTTACTTC. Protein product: CASNLAPLGVELYF.

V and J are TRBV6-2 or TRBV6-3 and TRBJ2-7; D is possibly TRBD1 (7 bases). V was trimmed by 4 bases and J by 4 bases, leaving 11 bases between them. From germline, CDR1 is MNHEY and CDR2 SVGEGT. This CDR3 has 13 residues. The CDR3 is CASSSAGGYEQYF. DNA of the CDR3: TGTGCCAGCAGTTCGGCAGGGGGGTACGAGCAGTACTTC.

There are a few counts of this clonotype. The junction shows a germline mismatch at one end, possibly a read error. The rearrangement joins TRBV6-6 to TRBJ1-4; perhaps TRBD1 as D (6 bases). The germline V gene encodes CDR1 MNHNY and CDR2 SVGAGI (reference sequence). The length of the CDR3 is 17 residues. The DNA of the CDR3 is TGTGCCAGCAGCAACGGACAGTGGGCTTCAACTAATGAAAAACTGTCTTTT. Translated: CASSNGQWASTNEKLSF.

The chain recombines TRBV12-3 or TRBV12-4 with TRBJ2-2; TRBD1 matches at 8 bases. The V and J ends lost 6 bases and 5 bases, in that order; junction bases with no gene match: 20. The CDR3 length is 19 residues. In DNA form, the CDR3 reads TGTGCCAGCAGACCACTTACTACCGGGACAGGCGTCCGGACCGGGGAGCTGTTTTTT. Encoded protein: CASRPLTTGTGVRTGELFF.

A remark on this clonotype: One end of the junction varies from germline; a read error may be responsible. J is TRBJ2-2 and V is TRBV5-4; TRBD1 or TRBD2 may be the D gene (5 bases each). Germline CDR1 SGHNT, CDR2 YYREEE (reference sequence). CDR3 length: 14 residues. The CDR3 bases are TGTGCCAGCAGATTAACTATCGGGACCGGGGAGCTCTTTTTT. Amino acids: CASRLTIGTGELFF.

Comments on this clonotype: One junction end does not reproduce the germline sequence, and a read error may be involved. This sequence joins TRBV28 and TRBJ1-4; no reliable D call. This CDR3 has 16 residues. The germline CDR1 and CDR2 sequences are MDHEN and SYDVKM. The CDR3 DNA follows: TGTGGCAGCAGCCGGGGAAGGACGTCTGCTAATGAAAAACTGTTTTTT. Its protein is CGSSRGRTSANEKLFF.

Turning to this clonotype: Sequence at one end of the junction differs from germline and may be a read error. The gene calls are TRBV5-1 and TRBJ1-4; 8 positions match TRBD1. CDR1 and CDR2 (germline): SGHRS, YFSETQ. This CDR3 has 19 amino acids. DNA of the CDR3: TGCGCCAGCAGCTCGGGCGTCTTAGAGCCGGGACAGGACGGTGAAAAACTGTCTTTT. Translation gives CASSSGVLEPGQDGEKLSF.

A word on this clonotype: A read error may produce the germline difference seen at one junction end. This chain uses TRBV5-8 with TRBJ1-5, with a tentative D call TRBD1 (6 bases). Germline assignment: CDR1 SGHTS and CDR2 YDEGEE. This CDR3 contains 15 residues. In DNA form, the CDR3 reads TGTGCCAACAGCGTCGGGACAACATATTTACGGCCCCAGCATTTT. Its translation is CANSVGTTYLRPQHF.

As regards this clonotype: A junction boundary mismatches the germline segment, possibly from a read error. This chain's CDR3 is CAGSYGDGDYTQYF. The CDR3 bases are TGTGCCGGCAGTTACGGGGACGGGGATTATACGCAGTATTTT. The gene calls are TRBV28 and TRBJ2-3; D assignment may be TRBD1 or TRBD2 (5 bases each). Germline V CDR1 and CDR2: MDHEN, SYDVKM. The CDR3 contains 14 residues.

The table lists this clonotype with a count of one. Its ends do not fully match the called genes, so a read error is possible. CDR3: CASGYSGRAETQCF. The CDR3 DNA is TGTGCCAGCGGTTACTCGGGCAGGGCTGAGACCCAGTGCTTC. This chain links TRBV6-5 with TRBJ2-5, with D perhaps TRBD1 (5 bases). CDR1 MNHEY and CDR2 SVGAGI come from the germline V gene. The CDR3 contains 14 residues.